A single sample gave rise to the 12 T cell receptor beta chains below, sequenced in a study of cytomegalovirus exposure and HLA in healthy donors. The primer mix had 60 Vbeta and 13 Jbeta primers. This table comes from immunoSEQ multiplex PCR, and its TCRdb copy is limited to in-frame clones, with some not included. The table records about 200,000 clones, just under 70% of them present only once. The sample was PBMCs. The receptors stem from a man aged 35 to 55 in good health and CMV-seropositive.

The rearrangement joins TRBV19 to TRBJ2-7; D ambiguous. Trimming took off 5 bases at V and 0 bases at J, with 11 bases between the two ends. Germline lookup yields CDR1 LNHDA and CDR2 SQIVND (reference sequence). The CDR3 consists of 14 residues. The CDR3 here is CASSLSYSSYEQYF. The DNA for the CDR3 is TGTGCCAGTAGTTTGAGTTATAGCTCCTACGAGCAGTACTTC.

The CDR3 reads CASSAQTGDYGYTF. The CDR3, as DNA: TGTGCCAGCAGCGCTCAGACAGGGGACTATGGCTACACCTTC. V is TRBV7-2 and J is TRBJ1-2; 8 bases match TRBD1. Losses at the gene ends were 5 bases for V and 3 bases for J; bases not matched to a gene: 5. Germline lookup yields CDR1 SGHTA and CDR2 FQGNSA. CDR3 length equals 14 residues.

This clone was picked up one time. CDR3 sequence (DNA): TGTGCCAGCAGTGAAACCCCCGCGGCAGTAAGAGCTTTCTTT. Translated, it gives CASSETPAAVRAFF. V gene TRBV6-1 combines with J gene TRBJ1-1; D is unresolved. Germline values: CDR1 MNHNS, CDR2 SASEGT. Trimming took off 2 bases at V and 10 bases at J, with 17 bases between the two ends. This CDR3 region has 14 residues.

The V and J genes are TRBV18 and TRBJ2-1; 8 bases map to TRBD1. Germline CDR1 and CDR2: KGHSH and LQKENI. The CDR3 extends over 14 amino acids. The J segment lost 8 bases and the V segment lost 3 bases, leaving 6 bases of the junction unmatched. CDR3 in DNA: TGTGCCAGCTCACCTCAGGGGGCTTGGGATGAGCAGTTCTTC. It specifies CASSPQGAWDEQFF.

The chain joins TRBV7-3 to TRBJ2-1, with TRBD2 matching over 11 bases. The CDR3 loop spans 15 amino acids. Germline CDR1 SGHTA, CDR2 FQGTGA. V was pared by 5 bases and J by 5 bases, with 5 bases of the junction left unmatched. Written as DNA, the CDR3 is TGTGCCAGCAGCCATAGCGGGGGGGCCCACAATGAGCAGTTCTTC. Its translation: CASSHSGGAHNEQFF.

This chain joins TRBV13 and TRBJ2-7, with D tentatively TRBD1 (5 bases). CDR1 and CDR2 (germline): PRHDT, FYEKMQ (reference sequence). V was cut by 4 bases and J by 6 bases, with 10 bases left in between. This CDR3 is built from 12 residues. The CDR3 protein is CASSYTGSEQYF. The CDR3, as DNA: TGTGCCAGCAGCTATACAGGTAGCGAGCAGTACTTC.

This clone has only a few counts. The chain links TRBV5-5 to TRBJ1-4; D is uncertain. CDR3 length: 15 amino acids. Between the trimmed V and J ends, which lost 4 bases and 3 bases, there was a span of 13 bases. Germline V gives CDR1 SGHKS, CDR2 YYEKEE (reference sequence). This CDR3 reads CASSPPLGSNEKLFF. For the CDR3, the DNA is TGTGCCAGCAGCCCGCCTTTGGGCTCTAATGAAAAACTGTTTTTT.

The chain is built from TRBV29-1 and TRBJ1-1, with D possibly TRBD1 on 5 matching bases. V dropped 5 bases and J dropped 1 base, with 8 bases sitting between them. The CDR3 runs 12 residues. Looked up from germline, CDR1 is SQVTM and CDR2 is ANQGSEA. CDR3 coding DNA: TGCAGCGTTCGCGACAGGAACACTGAAGCTTTCTTT. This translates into CSVRDRNTEAFF.

Here the CDR3 reads CASSLTGAAEQFF. CDR3 sequence (DNA): TGTGCCAGCAGTCTGACAGGGGCGGCTGAGCAGTTCTTC. The chain recombines TRBV6-5 with TRBJ2-1, with TRBD1 matching over 8 bases. The CDR3 covers 13 residues. Losses at the gene ends were 5 bases for V and 9 bases for J; bases not matched to a gene: 6. CDR1 is MNHEY and CDR2 is SVGAGI in the germline V gene.

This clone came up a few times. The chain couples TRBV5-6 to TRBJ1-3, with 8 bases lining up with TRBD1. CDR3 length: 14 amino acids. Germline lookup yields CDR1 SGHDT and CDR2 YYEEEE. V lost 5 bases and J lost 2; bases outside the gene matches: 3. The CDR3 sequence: CASRLTGAGNTIYF. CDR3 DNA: TGTGCCAGCAGGTTGACAGGGGCTGGAAACACCATATATTTT.

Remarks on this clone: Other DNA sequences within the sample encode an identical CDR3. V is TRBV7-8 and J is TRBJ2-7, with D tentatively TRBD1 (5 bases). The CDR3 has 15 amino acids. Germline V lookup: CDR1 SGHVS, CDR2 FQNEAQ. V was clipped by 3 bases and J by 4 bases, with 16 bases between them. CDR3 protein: CASSFLAGISYEQYF. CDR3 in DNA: TGTGCCAGCAGCTTTTTGGCAGGGATCTCTTACGAGCAGTACTTC.

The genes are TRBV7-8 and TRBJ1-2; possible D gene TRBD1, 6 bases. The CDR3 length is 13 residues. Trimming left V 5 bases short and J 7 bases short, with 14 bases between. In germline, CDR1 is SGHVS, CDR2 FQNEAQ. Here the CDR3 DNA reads TGTGCCAGCAGCCCAGGAACAGGGTTTGGCTACACCTTC. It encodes CASSPGTGFGYTF. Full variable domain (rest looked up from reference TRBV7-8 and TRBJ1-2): GAGVSQSPRYKVAKRGQDVALRCDPISGHVSLFWYQQALGQGPEFLTYFQNEAQLDKSGLPSDRFFAERPEGSVSTLKIQRTQQEDSAVYLCASSPGTGFGYTFGSGTRLTVV.